The sequence of this T cell receptor (beta chain) was determined in a study of follicular helper T cells after annual influenza vaccination. Study conclusions and caveats: ICOS-CD38- cTfh most often held earlier Day 7 ICOS+CD38+ clones.

TCRdb's table, derived via immunoSEQ multiplex PCR, lists solely in-frame clones and lacks some. The sample consists of fewer than 9,500 clones, about 90% of them appearing once. Specified time point: 2015-2016 season, pre-vaccination. Adults were given seasonal inactivated influenza vaccine, and blood CD4 subsets were sorted before and after vaccination. The CDR3 is 15 residues long. Trimming left V 4 bases short and J 4 bases short, with 15 bases between. Germline V gene lookup returns CDR1 SGHDT and CDR2 YYEEEE. Comments on this clone: Antigen specificity is unknown.

The sequence came from an adult who received the influenza vaccine. The sequences come from CXCR5+ CD38- circulating T follicular helper cells from blood, collected on the day of influenza vaccination. Noted subset: circulating Tfh, non-naive CD4+CXCR5+PD-1+ (ICOS+CD38+ or ICOS-CD38-). The rearrangement joins TRBV5-6 to TRBJ2-1, with D possibly TRBD1 on 7 matching bases. The CDR3 here is CASSDRDSFYNEQFF. As DNA, the CDR3 is TGTGCCAGCAGCGACAGGGACTCGTTTTACAATGAGCAGTTCTTC.